Presented here are 10 T cell receptor beta chains from one specimen sequenced in a study of blood T cell repertoires in COVID-19. Assay: immunoSEQ multiplex PCR; the TCRdb copy retains only in-frame clones and omits some. The table lists around 210,000 clones, around 85% of them singletons, with more than 4.5% in the top ten. The sequencing sample was made of peripheral blood. The receptors here all came from a man aged 50 or older with COVID-19, enrolled during active disease.

This chain connects TRBV9 to TRBJ2-2, with TRBD2 identical over 8 bases. Unmatched junction bases numbered 6, after V lost 4 bases and J lost 4 bases. Germline V gene sequence: CDR1 SGDLS, CDR2 YYNGEE. The CDR3 runs to 15 residues. The chain's CDR3 is CASSFGGAGTGELFF. DNA for the CDR3: TGTGCCAGCAGCTTCGGGGGGGCGGGCACCGGGGAGCTGTTTTTT.

J is TRBJ2-4 and V is TRBV5-5; D possibly corresponds to TRBD2 (6 bases). Per the germline V gene, CDR1 is SGHKS and CDR2 is YYEKEE (reference sequence). Trimming pared 5 bases from V and 2 bases from J, leaving 11 bases between. CDR3 size: 14 residues. In nucleotides, the CDR3 is TGTGCCAGCAGGGAGGAGGGGCCCAAAAACATTCAGTACTTC. Its translation: CASREEGPKNIQYF.

V is TRBV7-2 and J is TRBJ2-2; no clear D. The CDR3 spans 14 residues. Trimming took off 5 bases at V and 7 bases at J, with 14 bases between the two ends. Germline CDR1 SGHTA, CDR2 FQGNSA. CDR3 sequence: CASSPSPRIGELFF. CDR3 in DNA: TGTGCCAGCAGCCCTAGTCCGAGGATCGGGGAGCTGTTTTTT.

V and J are TRBV20-1 and TRBJ2-1; D is perhaps TRBD2 (5 bases). V was clipped by 5 bases and J by 6 bases, with 8 bases between them. The germline V gene has CDR1 DFQATT and CDR2 SNEGSKA (reference sequence). The CDR3 totals 11 residues. CDR3 in DNA: TGCAGTGCTCTAGCCTTCAATGAGCAGTTCTTC. As protein: CSALAFNEQFF.

The J gene is TRBJ1-2, the V gene TRBV10-3; the D is unclear. Trimming removed 5 bases from V and 8 bases from J, with 15 bases in between. The CDR3 sequence is 13 residues long. Looked up from germline, CDR1 is ENHRY and CDR2 is SYGVKD. CDR3 nucleotides: TGTGCCATCAGTTTTCCCAGCGCGGAAGGCTACACCTTC. Protein: CAISFPSAEGYTF.

The V call is TRBV30, the J call TRBJ1-6; TRBD1 agrees at 7 bases. This CDR3 has 12 amino acids. Germline V gene data show CDR1 as GTSNPN and CDR2 as SVGIG (reference sequence). J gave up 9 bases and V 3 bases, and 2 bases lay outside the gene matches. The DNA of the CDR3 is TGTGCCTGGAGGACAGGGCTTTCACCCCTCCACTTT. It yields the protein CAWRTGLSPLHF.

This chain links TRBV27 with TRBJ2-7, with TRBD2 matching over 12 bases. The CDR3 contains 19 residues. V gave up 6 bases and J gave up 0 bases; unmatched junction bases: 15. CDR1 and CDR2 from the germline V gene are MNHEY and SMNVEV (reference sequence). CDR3 loop: CASREKTSGGPPSSYEQYF. CDR3 coding DNA: TGTGCCAGCAGGGAAAAGACTAGCGGGGGCCCTCCGAGCTCCTACGAGCAGTACTTC.

This clone showed up just once. This chain joins TRBV25-1 and TRBJ1-1; 7 nucleotides align to TRBD1. This CDR3 has 12 residues. V shed 6 bases and J 7 bases; nucleotides not matched to a gene: 5. Germline CDR1 and CDR2: MGHDK and SYGVNS. CDR3 DNA sequence: TGTGCCAGCAGGACTCCAGGGGGTGAAGCTTTCTTT. It is translated as CASRTPGGEAFF.

The chain carries TRBV7-3 and TRBJ2-3, with 12 bases identical to TRBD2. Germline CDR1 reads SGHTA; CDR2 reads FQGTGA. V was clipped by 2 bases and J by 1 base; unmatched bases: 19. The CDR3 runs to 22 residues. The chain's CDR3 is CASSLPYPLTSGGSVGTDTQYF. The DNA of the CDR3 is TGTGCCAGCAGCTTACCGTACCCTTTGACTAGCGGGGGCTCTGTTGGCACAGATACGCAGTATTTT.

The chain links TRBV5-5 to TRBJ2-2; tentatively, D is TRBD2 (6 bases). V was pared by 0 bases and J by 1 base, with 10 bases between. This CDR3 contains 16 residues. In germline, CDR1 is SGHKS, CDR2 YYEKEE (reference sequence). The CDR3 DNA follows: TGTGCCAGCAGCTTGGGGCCTAGCGAGAACACCGGGGAGCTGTTTTTT. Residues: CASSLGPSENTGELFF. The variable domain in full, completed from reference TRBV5-5 and TRBJ2-2, reads DAGVTQSPTHLIKTRGQQVTLRCSPISGHKSVSWYQQVLGQGPQFIFQYYEKEERGRGNFPDRFSARQFPNYSSELNVNALLLGDSALYLCASSLGPSENTGELFFGEGSRLTVL.